A single sample is the source of the 6 T cell receptor beta chains below, sequenced in a study of T-cell reconstitution after alpha-beta-depleted transplantation in children. Preparing the TCRbeta library involved the use of unique molecular identifiers. One entry per CDR3 protein results from TCRdb running MiXCR on the PCR reads. This sample has roughly 350,000 distinct CDR3 sequences, with 15% to 20% found just once. This sample comprised PBMCs, mostly from graft donor cells, obtained 360 days after TCRalphabeta/CD19-depleted stem cell transplant. The receptor source for this set is a male patient aged 2-15 years who had a stem cell transplant for acute lymphoblastic leukemia, so the T cells may come from the graft donor.

This clonotype has at least ten counts. This chain links TRBV10-3 with TRBJ2-1, with a weak D call TRBD2 (6 bases). V shed 7 bases and J shed 7 bases, with 14 bases lying between them. Germline CDR1 ENHRY, CDR2 SYGVKD. This CDR3 spans 13 amino acids. The CDR3 nucleotides are TGTGCCATCACAGATAGTCGGGGGAATGAGCAGTTCTTC. Its protein product is CAITDSRGNEQFF.

The chain carries TRBV12-3 or TRBV12-4 and TRBJ1-1; D remains ambiguous. The ends were cut back, 6 bases at V and 9 bases at J, with 14 bases in the middle. The CDR3 is 12 amino acids. The CDR3 loop reads CASSSRVTQAFF. The CDR3 region has the DNA TGTGCCAGCAGCAGTAGGGTTACTCAAGCTTTCTTT.

In its sample, this clonotype was seen a few times. As DNA, the CDR3 is TGTGCCAGCAGTTCGCAGTTTGCAACTAATGAAAAACTGTTTTTT. Translation: CASSSQFATNEKLFF. The V and J genes are TRBV6-5 and TRBJ1-4; D not resolved. Looked up from germline, CDR1 is MNHEY and CDR2 is SVGAGI. This CDR3 region has 15 residues. V was pared by 4 bases and J by 0 bases, with 9 bases between.

This clonotype was detected ten times or more. The rearrangement joins TRBV29-1 to TRBJ2-5, with 11 bases identical to TRBD2. Germline CDR1 and CDR2: SQVTM and ANQGSEA. The CDR3 is 13 amino acids. V was clipped by 6 bases and J by 2 bases; unmatched bases: 2. The CDR3 nucleotides are TGCAGCGTAGGGACTAGCGGACAAGAGACCCAGTACTTC. Its translation: CSVGTSGQETQYF.

This clonotype was counted between two and nine times. This chain joins TRBV12-3 or TRBV12-4 and TRBJ2-3; D remains ambiguous. CDR3 length: 12 amino acids. The V end was cut by 8 bases, the J end by 6 bases, with 12 bases between. The CDR3 spells CASALRADTQYF. Written as DNA, the CDR3 is TGTGCCAGCGCCCTGCGAGCGGATACGCAGTATTTT.

This clonotype was seen only a few times. The chain has TRBV29-1 and TRBJ2-3; 8 positions match TRBD2. The CDR3 spans 18 residues. V trimming: 1 base; J trimming: 2 bases; junction bases outside the gene matches: 14. Per the germline V gene, CDR1 is SQVTM and CDR2 is ANQGSEA. The CDR3 DNA reads TGCAGCGTTGAAGGCTTGGGGACTAGTCTCTCGCACACAGATACGCAGTATTTT. Its protein product is CSVEGLGTSLSHTDTQYF.